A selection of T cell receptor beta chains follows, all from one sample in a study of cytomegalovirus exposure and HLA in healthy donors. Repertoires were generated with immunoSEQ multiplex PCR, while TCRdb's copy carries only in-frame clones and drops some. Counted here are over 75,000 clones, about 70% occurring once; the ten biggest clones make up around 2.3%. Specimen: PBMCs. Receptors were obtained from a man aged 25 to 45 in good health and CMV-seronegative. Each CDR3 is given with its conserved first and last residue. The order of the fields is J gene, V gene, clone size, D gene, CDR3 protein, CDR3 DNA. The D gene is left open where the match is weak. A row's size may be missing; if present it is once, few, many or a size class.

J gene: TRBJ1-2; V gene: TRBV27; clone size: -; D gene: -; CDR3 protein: CASRPYGTSSGYTF; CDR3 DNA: TGTGCCAGCAGGCCCTACGGGACATCGTCTGGCTACACCTTC
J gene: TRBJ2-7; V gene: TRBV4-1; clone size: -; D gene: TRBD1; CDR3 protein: CASSPRDRDFRDYEQYF; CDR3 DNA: TGCGCCAGCAGCCCCCGGGACAGGGATTTCAGGGACTACGAGCAGTACTTC
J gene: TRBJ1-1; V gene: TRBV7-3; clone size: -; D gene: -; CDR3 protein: CASSSGLMNTEAFF; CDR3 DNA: TGTGCCAGCAGCTCCGGACTGATGAACACTGAAGCTTTCTTT
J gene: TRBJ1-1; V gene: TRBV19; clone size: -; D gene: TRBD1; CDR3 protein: CASRDQGGYTEAFF; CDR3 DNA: TGTGCCAGTAGGGACCAGGGGGGTTACACTGAAGCTTTCTTT
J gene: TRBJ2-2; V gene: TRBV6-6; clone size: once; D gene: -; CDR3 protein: CASRSGQRIAGELFF; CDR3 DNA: TGTGCCAGCAGGAGTGGACAACGCATCGCCGGGGAGCTGTTTTTT
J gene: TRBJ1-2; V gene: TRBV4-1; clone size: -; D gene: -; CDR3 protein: CASSQDFKRGFGYGYTF; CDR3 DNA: TGCGCCAGCAGCCAAGATTTTAAACGAGGATTTGGCTATGGCTACACCTTC
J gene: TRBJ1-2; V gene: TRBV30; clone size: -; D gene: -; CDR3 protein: CAWSVHGPGGYTF; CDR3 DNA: TGTGCCTGGAGTGTACATGGCCCGGGGGGCTACACCTTC
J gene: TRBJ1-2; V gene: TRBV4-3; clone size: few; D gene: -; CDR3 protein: CASSQDRDRIDYGYTF; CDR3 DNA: TGCGCCAGCAGCCAGGATAGAGACAGGATCGACTATGGCTACACCTTC
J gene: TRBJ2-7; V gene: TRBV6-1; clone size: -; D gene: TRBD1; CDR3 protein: CASSEGLVGQGGKQYF; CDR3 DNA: TGTGCCAGCAGTGAAGGCCTGGTGGGACAGGGGGGTAAGCAGTACTTC
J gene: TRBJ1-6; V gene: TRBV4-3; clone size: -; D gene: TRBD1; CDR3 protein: CASSQEFRTGNSPLHF; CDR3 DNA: TGCGCCAGCAGCCAAGAATTTAGGACAGGGAATTCACCCCTCCACTTT
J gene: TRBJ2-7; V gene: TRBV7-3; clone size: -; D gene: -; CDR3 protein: CASSLTAGFYEQYF; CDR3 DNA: TGTGCCAGCAGCTTAACTGCGGGGTTTTACGAGCAGTACTTC
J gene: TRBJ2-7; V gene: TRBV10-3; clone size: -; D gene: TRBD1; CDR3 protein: CAIRSGQGTYEQYF; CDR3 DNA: TGTGCCATCAGATCGGGACAGGGGACATACGAGCAGTACTTC
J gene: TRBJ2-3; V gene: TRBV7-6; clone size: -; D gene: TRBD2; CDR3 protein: CASSSLAGAVTDTQYF; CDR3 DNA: TGTGCCAGCAGCTCCCTAGCGGGAGCTGTAACAGATACGCAGTATTTT
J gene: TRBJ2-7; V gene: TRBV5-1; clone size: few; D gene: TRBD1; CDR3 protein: CASSPLTGVEQYF; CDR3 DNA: TGCGCCAGCAGCCCACTGACAGGGGTCGAGCAGTACTTC
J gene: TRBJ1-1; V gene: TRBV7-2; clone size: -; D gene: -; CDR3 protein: CASSVRQEAKDAFF; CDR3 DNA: TGTGCCAGCAGCGTCCGACAGGAGGCGAAGGACGCTTTCTTT